A selection of T cell receptor beta chains follows, all from one sample in a study of shared clonotypes between healthy human individuals. The table came from immunoSEQ multiplex PCR; TCRdb's copy has only in-frame clones and leaves some out. The repertoire consists of roughly 1.5 million clones, with approximately 98% occurring once and the leading ten covering roughly 0.45%. The sequenced sample was naive CD4+ T cells sorted from blood. Every receptor here comes from a man aged 25-45 years in good health. Both conserved end residues are part of each CDR3. Each record gives: J gene, clone size, D gene, V gene, CDR3 DNA, CDR3 protein. D genes are given only for firm matches. Size values are once, few and many counts, or a class for expanded clones, and some rows have none.

j_gene: TRBJ1-4; abundance: .; d_gene: .; v_gene: TRBV18; CDR3nt: TGTGCCAGCTCACCACCGTCGCAGGGTGGTGAAAAACTGTTTTTT; CDR3aa: CASSPPSQGGEKLFF
j_gene: TRBJ2-7; abundance: .; d_gene: TRBD2; v_gene: TRBV29-1; CDR3nt: TGCAGCGCCCGGGACTACCTATACGAGCAGTACTTC; CDR3aa: CSARDYLYEQYF
j_gene: TRBJ2-3; abundance: .; d_gene: .; v_gene: TRBV5-1; CDR3nt: TGCGCCAGCAGCTTGGAAAGCGGACGAGATACGCAGTATTTT; CDR3aa: CASSLESGRDTQYF
j_gene: TRBJ2-2; abundance: .; d_gene: .; v_gene: TRBV25-1; CDR3nt: TGTGCCAGCAGGGACAGAATGAACACCGGGGAGCTGTTTTTT; CDR3aa: CASRDRMNTGELFF
j_gene: TRBJ1-1; abundance: .; d_gene: .; v_gene: TRBV27; CDR3nt: TGTGCCAGCAGTCGACAGGTTATGAACACTGAAGCTTTCTTT; CDR3aa: CASSRQVMNTEAFF
j_gene: TRBJ2-1; abundance: .; d_gene: .; v_gene: TRBV30; CDR3nt: TGTGCCTGGAGCCCCGACAATGAGCAGTTCTTC; CDR3aa: CAWSPDNEQFF
j_gene: TRBJ2-1; abundance: .; d_gene: TRBD2; v_gene: TRBV11-3; CDR3nt: TGTGCCAGCAGCTCCGGGACTAGCGTCTACAATGAGCAGTTCTTC; CDR3aa: CASSSGTSVYNEQFF
j_gene: TRBJ1-1; abundance: .; d_gene: TRBD1; v_gene: TRBV10-1; CDR3nt: TGCGCCAGCAGTGAGTGGGGGCAGGGGGCTGAAGCTTTCTTT; CDR3aa: CASSEWGQGAEAFF
j_gene: TRBJ2-5; abundance: .; d_gene: TRBD2; v_gene: TRBV5-1; CDR3nt: TGCGCCAGCAGCTTGGCCCTAGCGGGAGGGGCAATGAAGACCCAGTACTTC; CDR3aa: CASSLALAGGAMKTQYF
j_gene: TRBJ2-5; abundance: .; d_gene: TRBD2; v_gene: TRBV7-2; CDR3nt: TGTGCCAGCAGCTTAACATTTAGCGGGAGGGCCAAAGAGACCCAGTACTTC; CDR3aa: CASSLTFSGRAKETQYF
j_gene: TRBJ2-3; abundance: .; d_gene: .; v_gene: TRBV28; CDR3nt: TGTGCCACCCGAGAGGGGTTCAGGGATACGCAGTATTTT; CDR3aa: CATREGFRDTQYF
j_gene: TRBJ2-7; abundance: .; d_gene: TRBD2; v_gene: TRBV6-1; CDR3nt: TGTGCCAGCAGTCTAGCGGGGGCCTCCTACGAGCAGTACTTC; CDR3aa: CASSLAGASYEQYF
j_gene: TRBJ2-7; abundance: .; d_gene: .; v_gene: TRBV10-1; CDR3nt: TGCGCCAGCAGTGAGTCGGGGTTGCAGTACTTC; CDR3aa: CASSESGLQYF
j_gene: TRBJ2-1; abundance: once; d_gene: TRBD2; v_gene: TRBV19; CDR3nt: TGTGCCAGTAGTATAGAGACCGGGACTAGCGGTTACAATGAGCAGTTCTTC; CDR3aa: CASSIETGTSGYNEQFF
j_gene: TRBJ2-7; abundance: .; d_gene: TRBD1; v_gene: TRBV11-2; CDR3nt: TGTGCCAGCAGCATATCCGGGACAGGGACCCACGAGCAGTACTTC; CDR3aa: CASSISGTGTHEQYF
j_gene: TRBJ2-3; abundance: .; d_gene: .; v_gene: TRBV28; CDR3nt: TGTGCCAGCAGTTTAGGGTATAGCACAGATACGCAGTATTTT; CDR3aa: CASSLGYSTDTQYF
j_gene: TRBJ1-1; abundance: .; d_gene: .; v_gene: TRBV9; CDR3nt: TGTGCCAGCAGCGTAGTCGCGGGGGCTGAAGCTTTCTTT; CDR3aa: CASSVVAGAEAFF
j_gene: TRBJ2-7; abundance: .; d_gene: TRBD1; v_gene: TRBV4-1; CDR3nt: TGCGCCAGCAGCCAAGAATGGGACAGGTCTCGGGAGCAGTACTTC; CDR3aa: CASSQEWDRSREQYF
j_gene: TRBJ2-5; abundance: .; d_gene: .; v_gene: TRBV18; CDR3nt: TGTGCCAGCTCACTCAAAGAGACCCAGTACTTC; CDR3aa: CASSLKETQYF
j_gene: TRBJ1-5; abundance: .; d_gene: .; v_gene: TRBV25-1; CDR3nt: TGTGCCAGCAGTGATCCAGGGGCTACTCAGCCCCAGCATTTT; CDR3aa: CASSDPGATQPQHF
j_gene: TRBJ1-1; abundance: .; d_gene: TRBD1; v_gene: TRBV28; CDR3nt: TGTGCCAGCAGTCTCCGGGACAGTGCTTTCTTT; CDR3aa: CASSLRDSAFF
j_gene: TRBJ1-1; abundance: .; d_gene: TRBD1; v_gene: TRBV5-4; CDR3nt: TGTGCCAGCAGCCAAGGGAACAGGGGTTCGAACACTGAAGCTTTCTTT; CDR3aa: CASSQGNRGSNTEAFF
j_gene: TRBJ2-7; abundance: .; d_gene: .; v_gene: TRBV19; CDR3nt: TGTGCCAGTAGTATTAGGGGCGGGAACGTCTACGAGCAGTACTTC; CDR3aa: CASSIRGGNVYEQYF
j_gene: TRBJ1-2; abundance: .; d_gene: TRBD1; v_gene: TRBV18; CDR3nt: TGTGCCAGCTCTCCCCAGGGGGGGGGACCGCGTGGCTACACCTTC; CDR3aa: CASSPQGGGPRGYTF
j_gene: TRBJ1-3; abundance: .; d_gene: TRBD1; v_gene: TRBV28; CDR3nt: TGTGCCAGCAGTTTAATAGGACAGGGATCTGGAAACACCATATATTTT; CDR3aa: CASSLIGQGSGNTIYF
j_gene: TRBJ2-7; abundance: .; d_gene: TRBD2; v_gene: TRBV7-2; CDR3nt: TGTGCCAGCAGCTCGCCCTCCGGGGGGGCTTCGTACGAGCAGTACTTC; CDR3aa: CASSSPSGGASYEQYF
j_gene: TRBJ1-5; abundance: .; d_gene: .; v_gene: TRBV5-8; CDR3nt: TGTGCCAGCAGCTTGTCAGGGTACAATCAGCCCCAGCATTTT; CDR3aa: CASSLSGYNQPQHF
j_gene: TRBJ2-3; abundance: .; d_gene: .; v_gene: TRBV10-3; CDR3nt: TGTGCCATCAGTGAGTCAGAGACAGGCGAAACAGATACGCAGTATTTT; CDR3aa: CAISESETGETDTQYF
j_gene: TRBJ2-1; abundance: .; d_gene: TRBD2; v_gene: TRBV6-6; CDR3nt: TGTGCCAGCAGTAGCGGACTAGCAACTGGTGAGCAGTTCTTC; CDR3aa: CASSSGLATGEQFF
j_gene: TRBJ1-2; abundance: .; d_gene: .; v_gene: TRBV12-2; CDR3nt: TGTGCAAGTCGCTTTCCCATTAGGGGACAGGGTCCAGCTATGGATGGCTACACCTTC; CDR3aa: CASRFPIRGQGPAMDGYTF
j_gene: TRBJ2-5; abundance: .; d_gene: .; v_gene: TRBV2; CDR3nt: TGTGCCAGCCTCAAGCGGGCAGAAGAGACCCAGTACTTC; CDR3aa: CASLKRAEETQYF